Following are 31 T cell receptor beta chains from one sample sequenced in a study of blood T cell repertoires in COVID-19. The data were produced by immunoSEQ multiplex PCR, yet TCRdb's version contains in-frame clones alone and is incomplete. The sample yields roughly 230,000 clones, roughly 81% seen once. Sequencing was performed on peripheral blood. The receptors shown here come from a man aged 35 to 55 with acute or convalescent COVID-19.

V is TRBV5-1 and J is TRBJ1-1; 7 positions match TRBD1. The germline CDR1 and CDR2 sequences are SGHRS and YFSETQ. The ends lost 1 base at V and 8 bases at J; junction bases unmatched: 8. CDR3 size: 14 residues. DNA of the CDR3: TGCGCCAGCAGCTTGATCAACTTAGGGGGCGAAGCTTTCTTT. Its protein product is CASSLINLGGEAFF.

In its sample, this clone was seen a few times. This rearrangement joins TRBV10-3 to TRBJ1-1; TRBD1 is a possible D gene (6 bases). Germline loops: CDR1 ENHRY, CDR2 SYGVKD. The V and J ends lost 5 bases and 1 base respectively, with 8 bases between them. This CDR3 region has 13 residues. The CDR3 region is CAISRQENTEAFF. The CDR3 DNA sequence: TGTGCCATCAGTCGACAGGAGAACACTGAAGCTTTCTTT.

V usage is TRBV27 and J usage is TRBJ2-1; D gene ambiguous. From germline, CDR1 is MNHEY and CDR2 SMNVEV (reference sequence). V was clipped by 5 bases and J by 4 bases, with 18 bases between them. CDR3 size: 16 residues. The CDR3, as DNA: TGTGCCAGCAGTCCGTATCCCCTGCGTCCTTACAATGAGCAGTTCTTC. Its protein is CASSPYPLRPYNEQFF.

The chain employs TRBV14 and TRBJ2-3, with D possibly being TRBD2 (7 bases). Trimming cost V 0 bases and J 2 bases, with 12 bases left between them. Germline CDR1 is SGHDN and CDR2 is FVKESK. This CDR3 has 16 amino acids. CDR3 protein: CASSQDRGGLTDTQYF. The CDR3 DNA is TGTGCCAGCAGCCAAGATCGCGGGGGCCTCACAGATACGCAGTATTTT.

The chain recombines TRBV6-5 with TRBJ1-1; D is possibly TRBD1 (5 bases). Trimming left V 4 bases short and J 4 bases short, with 10 bases between. The CDR3 runs 13 residues. The germline V gene encodes CDR1 MNHEY and CDR2 SVGAGI. This CDR3 is CASSSRVSTEAFF. DNA of the CDR3: TGTGCCAGCAGTTCCAGGGTAAGCACTGAAGCTTTCTTT.

This clone was detected once. This sequence joins TRBV11-2 and TRBJ2-5, with a possible D match to TRBD1 (6 bases). V dropped 1 base and J dropped 4 bases, with 13 bases sitting between them. The CDR3 loop spans 15 amino acids. Germline V CDR1 and CDR2: SGHAT, FQNNGV. The CDR3 coding sequence is TGTGCCAGCAGCTTAGCTACAGGGCTAATAGAGACCCAGTACTTC. Translation gives CASSLATGLIETQYF. Variable domain in full (rest from reference TRBV11-2 and TRBJ2-5): EAGVAQSPRYKIIEKRQSVAFWCNPISGHATLYWYQQILGQGPKLLIQFQNNGVVDDSQLPKDRFSAERLKGVDSTLKIQPAKLEDSAVYLCASSLATGLIETQYFGPGTRLLVL.

The gene calls are TRBV10-3 and TRBJ1-6, with a possible D match to TRBD1 (6 bases). Trimming shortened V by 5 bases and J by 4 bases, and 12 bases separated the two germline ends. This CDR3 is 15 amino acids long. CDR1 is ENHRY and CDR2 is SYGVKD in the germline V gene. The CDR3 sequence: CAISPGQLYNSPLHF. The DNA of the CDR3 is TGTGCCATCAGTCCCGGACAGCTTTATAATTCACCCCTCCACTTT.

The gene calls are TRBV2 and TRBJ2-1; no reliable D call. This CDR3 region has 14 residues. V was cut by 4 bases and J by 1 base, with 8 bases left in between. Per germline, CDR1 SNHLY and CDR2 FYNNEI. The CDR3 spells CASSGAGSYNEQFF. The CDR3 DNA sequence: TGTGCCAGCAGTGGGGCTGGATCCTACAATGAGCAGTTCTTC. Full variable domain (remainder filled in from reference TRBV2 and TRBJ2-1): EPEVTQTPSHQVTQMGQEVILRCVPISNHLYFYWYRQILGQKVEFLVSFYNNEISEKSEIFDDQFSVERPDGSNFTLKIRSTKLEDSAMYFCASSGAGSYNEQFFGPGTRLTVL.

V usage is TRBV6-2 or TRBV6-3 and J usage is TRBJ1-2; no clear D. The length of the CDR3 is 12 residues. Germline assignment: CDR1 MNHEY and CDR2 SVGEGT. V gave up 2 bases and J gave up 14 bases, with 15 bases separating them. CDR3 residues: CASSYHSLAGTF. Written as DNA, the CDR3 is TGTGCCAGCAGTTACCACTCATTGGCAGGAACCTTC.

The rearrangement uses TRBV7-8 and TRBJ2-2; 10 bases fit TRBD2. The CDR3 consists of 16 residues. Germline V gene sequence: CDR1 SGHVS, CDR2 FQNEAQ. J gave up 1 base and V 4 bases, and 3 bases lay outside the gene matches. The CDR3 nucleotides are TGTGCCAGCAGCTCATCTAGCGGGGGGAACACCGGGGAGCTGTTTTTT. Its translation is CASSSSSGGNTGELFF.

The chain recombines TRBV11-1 with TRBJ1-2; weak D call: TRBD1 (5 bases). The ends were cut back, 5 bases at V and 6 bases at J, with 13 bases in the middle. There are 13 residues in the CDR3. CDR1 and CDR2 from the germline V gene are SGHAT and FQDESV (reference sequence). The CDR3 here is CASSRGGEHGYTF. CDR3 DNA: TGTGCCAGCAGCCGAGGAGGGGAACATGGCTACACCTTC.

The V call is TRBV10-3, the J call TRBJ2-5; TRBD1 aligns across 12 bases. The CDR3 is 18 residues long. Germline V gene sequence: CDR1 ENHRY, CDR2 SYGVKD. The V gene end was trimmed by 6 bases and the J gene end by 0 bases; junction bases not matched to a gene: 11. CDR3 coding DNA: TGTGCCATCAGGGGAAGGGGACAGGGGGCGATCGACCAAGAGACCCAGTACTTC. Translating it yields CAIRGRGQGAIDQETQYF.

The chain employs TRBV10-3 and TRBJ2-7, with D tentatively TRBD1 (6 bases). This CDR3 is built from 15 residues. V lost 2 bases to trimming and J lost 2 bases, with 13 bases between them. Germline V gene data show CDR1 as ENHRY and CDR2 as SYGVKD. The CDR3 sequence is CAISEGQPVTYEQYF. As DNA, the CDR3 is TGTGCCATCAGTGAGGGACAGCCCGTCACCTACGAGCAGTACTTC.

This rearrangement joins TRBV28 to TRBJ1-1, with 8 bases identical to TRBD1. Germline V gene data show CDR1 as MDHEN and CDR2 as SYDVKM. This CDR3 contains 15 residues. Germline trimming cut 2 bases from V and 1 base from J; bases unmatched to any gene: 3. The CDR3 sequence is CASSLKGTGNTEAFF. Written as DNA, the CDR3 is TGTGCCAGCAGTTTAAAAGGGACAGGGAACACTGAAGCTTTCTTT.

CDR3 bases: TGTGCCAGCTCACGTGGCCAGGGTGAAAATAATGAGCAGTTCTTC. Its translation is CASSRGQGENNEQFF. The V gene is TRBV18, the J gene TRBJ2-1; the D gene is possibly TRBD1 (5 bases). CDR3 length equals 15 residues. The germline V gene encodes CDR1 KGHSH and CDR2 LQKENI. V gave up 4 bases and J gave up 7 bases, with 17 bases separating them.

This clone has a single count. The chain combines TRBV27 with TRBJ1-2; 8 bases line up with TRBD1. The V gene's germline CDR1 is MNHEY and CDR2 SMNVEV (reference sequence). With V trimmed by 4 bases and J by 5 bases, 15 bases remained unmatched. The CDR3 totals 17 residues. CDR3 bases: TGTGCCAGCAGTTCCAGCCCCCGGGACAGGTTTTTGTATGGCTACACCTTC. This sequence encodes CASSSSPRDRFLYGYTF.

V gene TRBV7-6 combines with J gene TRBJ1-2; tentative D call: TRBD1 (5 bases). Per the germline V gene, CDR1 is SGHVS and CDR2 is FNYEAQ. The CDR3 covers 15 residues. V was cut by 2 bases and J by 7 bases, with 17 bases left in between. CDR3 region: CASSLFGGASGGYTF. The CDR3 bases are TGTGCCAGCAGCTTATTCGGCGGGGCGTCTGGTGGCTACACCTTC.

This clone was seen a single time. The V call is TRBV7-9, the J call TRBJ2-1; TRBD1 matches 9 bases. CDR3 length: 16 amino acids. Trimming at V came to 5 bases and at J to 7 bases, leaving 12 bases not matched to a gene. Germline V gene sequence: CDR1 SEHNR, CDR2 FQNEAQ (reference sequence). This chain's CDR3 is CASSTPTGGRGNEQFF. CDR3 nucleotide sequence: TGTGCCAGCAGCACCCCGACAGGGGGTCGGGGAAATGAGCAGTTCTTC.

The V call is TRBV7-9, the J call TRBJ1-1; D remains ambiguous. This CDR3 spans 16 amino acids. V was trimmed by 7 bases and J by 6 bases, leaving 24 bases between them. CDR1 and CDR2 (germline): SEHNR, FQNEAQ (reference sequence). CDR3 coding DNA: TGTGCCAGCACCATTCCCTCGGAAGTCGGTAGCGCTGAAGCTTTCTTT. Translation gives CASTIPSEVGSAEAFF.

The chain recombines TRBV9 with TRBJ2-3; perhaps TRBD1 as D (6 bases). Trimming pared 10 bases from V and 4 bases from J, leaving 10 bases between. The CDR3 length is 11 residues. CDR1 is SGDLS and CDR2 is YYNGEE in the germline V gene. CDR3 coding DNA: TGTGCCGGCAACAGGGCAGATACGCAGTATTTT. Translated, it gives CAGNRADTQYF.

The CDR3 reads CASSLAGGSGYTF. DNA of the CDR3: TGTGCCAGCAGCTTGGCGGGGGGCTCTGGCTACACCTTC. The chain recombines TRBV5-4 with TRBJ1-2; possible D gene TRBD1, 6 bases. This CDR3 has 13 amino acids. V was pared by 0 bases and J by 7 bases, with 10 bases between. Germline V lookup: CDR1 SGHNT, CDR2 YYREEE (reference sequence).

V is TRBV5-5 and J is TRBJ2-3; D is possibly TRBD1 (6 bases). V gave up 3 bases and J gave up 3 bases, with 11 bases separating them. Germline V CDR1 and CDR2: SGHKS, YYEKEE (reference sequence). The CDR3 runs 14 residues. For the CDR3, the DNA is TGTGCCAGCAGCTATTACAGGGCTACAGATACGCAGTATTTT. Its protein is CASSYYRATDTQYF.

The chain uses TRBV9 and TRBJ2-7; 9 bases match TRBD2. The CDR3 loop spans 15 amino acids. The germline V gene has CDR1 SGDLS and CDR2 YYNGEE. V was clipped by 3 bases and J by 2 bases; unmatched bases: 6. This chain's CDR3 is CASSAYSGGPYEQYF. CDR3 nucleotides: TGTGCCAGCAGCGCCTATAGCGGGGGCCCCTACGAGCAGTACTTC.

The rearrangement joins TRBV27 to TRBJ1-1; D possibly corresponds to TRBD1 (6 bases). CDR3 length: 16 residues. V lost 6 bases and J lost 5, with 22 bases in between. Germline values: CDR1 MNHEY, CDR2 SMNVEV (reference sequence). The CDR3: CASSRLGALIGTEAFF. The DNA of the CDR3 is TGTGCCAGCAGCCGCCTGGGGGCGCTCATTGGGACTGAAGCTTTCTTT.

V and J are TRBV24-1 and TRBJ2-3; no clear D gene. Trimming left V 4 bases short and J 5 bases short, with 6 bases between. The CDR3 runs to 12 residues. Germline assignment: CDR1 KGHDR and CDR2 SFDVKD. The CDR3 DNA is TGTGCCACCAGTGACCCCAGAGATACGCAGTATTTT. Amino acids: CATSDPRDTQYF.

Here the CDR3 reads CASSIGGTYTDTQYF. The CDR3 nucleotides read TGTGCCAGCAGCATCGGGGGGACCTACACAGATACGCAGTATTTT. This sequence joins TRBV9 and TRBJ2-3; TRBD2 matches at 7 bases. Germline trimming cut 4 bases from V and 2 bases from J; bases unmatched to any gene: 7. CDR1 SGDLS and CDR2 YYNGEE come from the germline V gene. The CDR3 has 15 amino acids.

CDR3 sequence: CASSLKLAGVTEQYF. The CDR3, as DNA: TGCGCCAGCAGCTTGAAGCTAGCGGGGGTTACCGAGCAGTACTTC. V usage is TRBV5-1 and J usage is TRBJ2-7; 10 bases are shared with TRBD2. Germline trimming cut 1 base from V and 6 bases from J; bases unmatched to any gene: 7. Germline values: CDR1 SGHRS, CDR2 YFSETQ. This CDR3 has 15 residues.

This clone has more than one count but fewer than ten. The rearrangement joins TRBV7-2 to TRBJ2-4; 7 bases match TRBD2. Germline V gene sequence: CDR1 SGHTA, CDR2 FQGNSA. This CDR3 is 17 amino acids long. The ends lost 5 bases at V and 0 bases at J; junction bases unmatched: 10. This CDR3 reads CASSTSTGGGAKNIQYF. The DNA of the CDR3 is TGTGCCAGCAGCACCAGCACTGGGGGGGGAGCCAAAAACATTCAGTACTTC.

Of note for this clone: At one end the junction does not follow the germline gene, possibly because of a read error. The gene calls are TRBV7-7 and TRBJ2-5; 7 nucleotides line up with TRBD1. Germline-derived CDR1 and CDR2 are SSHAT and FNYEAQ (reference sequence). CDR3 length equals 13 residues. CDR3 coding DNA: TGTGCTAGCAGCACCGGGACAGAAGAGACCCAGTACTTC. This translates into CASSTGTEETQYF.

This clone was detected a few times. The chain carries TRBV7-2 and TRBJ1-1; TRBD1 aligns across 10 bases. Germline V CDR1 and CDR2: SGHTA, FQGNSA. Trimming at V came to 4 bases and at J to 5 bases, leaving 4 bases not matched to a gene. This CDR3 contains 14 residues. The CDR3 coding sequence is TGTGCCAGCAGCTGGGACAGGGGCCAGACTGAAGCTTTCTTT. This encodes CASSWDRGQTEAFF.

This clone appeared once. The V gene is TRBV9, the J gene TRBJ2-5, with 7 bases matching TRBD2. This CDR3 is 14 amino acids long. After removal of 0 bases from V and 3 bases from J, the junction contained 2 bases not matched to a gene. Looked up from germline, CDR1 is SGDLS and CDR2 is YYNGEE. CDR3 loop: CASSVGGLKETQYF. As DNA, the CDR3 is TGTGCCAGCAGCGTAGGGGGACTAAAAGAGACCCAGTACTTC.